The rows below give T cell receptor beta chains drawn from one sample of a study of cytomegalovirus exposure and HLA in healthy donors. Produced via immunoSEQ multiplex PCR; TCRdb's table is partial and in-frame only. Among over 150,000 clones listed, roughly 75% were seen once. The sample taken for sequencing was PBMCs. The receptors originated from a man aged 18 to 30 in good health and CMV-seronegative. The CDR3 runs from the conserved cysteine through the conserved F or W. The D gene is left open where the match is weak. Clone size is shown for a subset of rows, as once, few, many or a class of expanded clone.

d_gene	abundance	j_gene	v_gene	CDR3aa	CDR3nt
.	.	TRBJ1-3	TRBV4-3	CASSHAPSLSSGNTIYF	TGCGCCAGCAGCCATGCCCCTAGCTTGAGCTCTGGAAACACCATATATTTT
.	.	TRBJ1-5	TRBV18	CASSTGTPDSNQPQHF	TGTGCCAGCTCAACCGGGACACCTGATAGCAATCAGCCCCAGCATTTT
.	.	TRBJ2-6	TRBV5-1	CASSPLVSGANVLTF	TGCGCCAGCAGCCCACTAGTATCTGGGGCCAACGTCCTGACTTTC
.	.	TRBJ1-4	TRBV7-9	CASSLGGGGKLFF	TGTGCCAGCAGCTTAGGTGGGGGGGGAAAACTGTTTTTT
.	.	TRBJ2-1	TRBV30	CAWSVERGYNEQFF	TGTGCCTGGAGTGTAGAACGGGGCTACAATGAGCAGTTCTTC
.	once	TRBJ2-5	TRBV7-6	CASSLATTETQYF	TGTGCCAGCAGCTTAGCTACTACGGAGACCCAGTACTTC
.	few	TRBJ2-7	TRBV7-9	CASSLSGLPYEQYF	TGTGCCAGCAGCTTATCAGGGCTCCCCTACGAGCAGTACTTC
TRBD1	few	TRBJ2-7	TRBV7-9	CASSSSTGGGYEQYF	TGTGCCAGCAGCTCCTCTACAGGGGGCGGATACGAGCAGTACTTC
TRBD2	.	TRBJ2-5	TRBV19	CASSGIAGEETQYF	TGTGCCAGTAGCGGGATAGCGGGAGAAGAGACCCAGTACTTC
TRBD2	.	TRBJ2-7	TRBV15	CATSRGTLAGSYEQYF	TGTGCCACCAGCAGAGGAACGCTAGCGGGCTCCTACGAGCAGTACTTC
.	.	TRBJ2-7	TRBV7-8	CASSSAYEQYF	TGTGCCAGCAGCTCAGCCTACGAGCAGTACTTC
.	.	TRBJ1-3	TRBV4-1	CASSQGYGLSSGNTIYF	TGCGCCAGCAGCCAGGGATACGGACTCAGCTCTGGAAACACCATATATTTT
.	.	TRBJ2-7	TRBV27	CASSSGGLGEQYF	TGTGCCAGCAGTTCCGGGGGACTGGGCGAGCAGTACTTC
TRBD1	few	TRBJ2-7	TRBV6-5	CASSYEGQGAGEQYF	TGTGCCAGCAGTTATGAGGGGCAGGGGGCCGGCGAGCAGTACTTC
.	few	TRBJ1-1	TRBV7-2	CASLRGLSTEAFF	TGTGCCAGCCTTAGGGGACTGAGCACTGAAGCTTTCTTT
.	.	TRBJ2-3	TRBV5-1	CASSLATSGTDTQYF	TGCGCCAGCAGCTTGGCCACCTCGGGCACAGATACGCAGTATTTT
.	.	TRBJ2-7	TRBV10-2	CASSEGGAASYEQYF	TGCGCCAGCAGTGAGGGGGGGGCGGCGTCCTACGAGCAGTACTTC
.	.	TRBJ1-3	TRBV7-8	CASSFSRAGRNTIYF	TGTGCCAGCAGCTTTTCCCGGGCAGGGAGAAACACCATATATTTT
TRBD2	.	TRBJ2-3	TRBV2	CASSAGFSGVGSTDTQYF	TGTGCCAGCAGTGCGGGGTTTAGCGGGGTAGGAAGCACAGATACGCAGTATTTT
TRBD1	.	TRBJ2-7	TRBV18	CASSPRTGFEGEGQYF	TGTGCCAGCTCACCACGGACAGGGTTCGAAGGCGAAGGGCAGTACTTC
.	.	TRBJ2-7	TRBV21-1	CARIRGGHVYEQYF	TGTGCCAGAATTCGGGGGGGGCATGTCTACGAGCAGTACTTC
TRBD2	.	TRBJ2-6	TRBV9	CASSYLAGGGGANVLTF	TGTGCCAGCAGCTACCTAGCGGGAGGGGGTGGGGCCAACGTCCTGACTTTC
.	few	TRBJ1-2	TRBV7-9	CASSLQDSRGYTF	TGTGCCAGCAGCTTACAGGACAGTCGAGGCTACACCTTC
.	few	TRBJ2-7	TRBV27	CASSSRTHGTLPYEQYF	TGTGCCAGCAGTTCCCGGACACACGGGACTCTTCCCTACGAGCAGTACTTC
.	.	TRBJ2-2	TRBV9	CASSVAVGSYTGELFF	TGTGCCAGCAGCGTAGCTGTCGGGAGCTACACCGGGGAGCTGTTTTTT